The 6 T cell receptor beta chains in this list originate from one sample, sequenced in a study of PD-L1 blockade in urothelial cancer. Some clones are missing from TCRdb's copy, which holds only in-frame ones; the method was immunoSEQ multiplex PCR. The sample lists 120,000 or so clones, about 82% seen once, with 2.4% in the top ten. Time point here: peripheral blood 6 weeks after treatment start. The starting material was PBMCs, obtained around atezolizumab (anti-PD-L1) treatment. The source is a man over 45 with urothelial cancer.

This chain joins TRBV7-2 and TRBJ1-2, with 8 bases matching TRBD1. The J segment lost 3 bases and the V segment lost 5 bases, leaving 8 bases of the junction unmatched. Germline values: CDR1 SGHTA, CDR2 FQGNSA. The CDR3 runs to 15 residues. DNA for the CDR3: TGTGCCAGCAGCCCATTCGGGACAGGAGACTATGGCTACACCTTC. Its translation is CASSPFGTGDYGYTF.

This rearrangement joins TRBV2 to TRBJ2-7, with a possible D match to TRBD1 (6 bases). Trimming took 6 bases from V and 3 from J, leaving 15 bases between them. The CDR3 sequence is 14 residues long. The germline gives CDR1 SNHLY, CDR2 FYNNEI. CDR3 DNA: TGTGCCAGCAGGATGTCAGGGGTTGACTACGAGCAGTACTTC. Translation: CASRMSGVDYEQYF.

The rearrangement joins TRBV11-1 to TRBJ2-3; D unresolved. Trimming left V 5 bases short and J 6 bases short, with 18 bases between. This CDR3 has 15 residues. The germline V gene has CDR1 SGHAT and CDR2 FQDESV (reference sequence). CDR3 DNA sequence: TGTGCCAGCAGCCCCCCCCTCGCTACTGGTGATACGCAGTATTTT. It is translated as CASSPPLATGDTQYF.

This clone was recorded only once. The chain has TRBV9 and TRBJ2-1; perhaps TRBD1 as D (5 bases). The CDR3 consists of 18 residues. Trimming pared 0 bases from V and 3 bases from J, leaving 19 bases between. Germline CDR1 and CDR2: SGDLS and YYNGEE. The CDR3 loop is CASSVGGKLGRLYNEQFF. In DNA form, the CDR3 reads TGTGCCAGCAGCGTAGGGGGCAAGCTAGGTCGCCTCTACAATGAGCAGTTCTTC.

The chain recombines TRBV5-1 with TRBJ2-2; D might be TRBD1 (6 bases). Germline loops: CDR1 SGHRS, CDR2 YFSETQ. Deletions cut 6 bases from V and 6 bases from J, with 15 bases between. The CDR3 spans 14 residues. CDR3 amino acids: CASTEDSSSGELFF. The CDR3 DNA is TGCGCCAGCACCGAGGACAGCTCGTCCGGGGAGCTGTTTTTT.

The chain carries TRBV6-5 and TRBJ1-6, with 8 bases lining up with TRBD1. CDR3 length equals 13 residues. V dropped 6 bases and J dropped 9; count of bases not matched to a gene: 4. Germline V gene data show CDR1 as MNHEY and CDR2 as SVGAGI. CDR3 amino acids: CASRSGGSSPLHF. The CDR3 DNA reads TGTGCCAGCAGATCAGGGGGCAGTTCACCCCTCCACTTT.